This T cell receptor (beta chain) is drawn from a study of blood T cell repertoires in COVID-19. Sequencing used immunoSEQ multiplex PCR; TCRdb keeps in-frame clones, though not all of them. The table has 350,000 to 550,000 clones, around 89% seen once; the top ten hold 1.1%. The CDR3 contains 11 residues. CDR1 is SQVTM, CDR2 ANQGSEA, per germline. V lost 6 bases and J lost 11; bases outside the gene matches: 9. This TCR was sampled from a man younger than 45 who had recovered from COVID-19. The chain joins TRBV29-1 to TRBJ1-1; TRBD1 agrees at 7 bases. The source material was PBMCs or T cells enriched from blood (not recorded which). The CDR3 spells CSVGTAWRAFF. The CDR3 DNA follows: TGCAGCGTGGGGACAGCCTGGCGGGCTTTCTTT.